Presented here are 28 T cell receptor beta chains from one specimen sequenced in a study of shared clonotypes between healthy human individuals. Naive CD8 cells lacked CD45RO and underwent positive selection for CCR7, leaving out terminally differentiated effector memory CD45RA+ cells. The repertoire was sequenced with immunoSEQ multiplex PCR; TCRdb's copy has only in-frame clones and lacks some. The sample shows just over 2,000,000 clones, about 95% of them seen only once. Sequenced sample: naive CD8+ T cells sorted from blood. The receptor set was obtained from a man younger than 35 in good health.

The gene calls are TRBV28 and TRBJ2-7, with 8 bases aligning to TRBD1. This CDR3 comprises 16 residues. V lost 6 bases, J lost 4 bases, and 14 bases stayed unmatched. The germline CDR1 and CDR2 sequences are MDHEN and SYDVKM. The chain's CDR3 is CASSLSFPGGGYEQYF. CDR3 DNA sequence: TGTGCCAGCAGCTTAAGCTTCCCAGGGGGCGGGTACGAGCAGTACTTC.

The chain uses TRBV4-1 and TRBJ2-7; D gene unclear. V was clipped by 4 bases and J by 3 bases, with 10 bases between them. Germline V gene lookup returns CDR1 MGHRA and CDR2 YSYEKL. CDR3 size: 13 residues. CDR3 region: CASSPIDGYEQYF. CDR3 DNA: TGCGCCAGCAGCCCAATTGACGGCTACGAGCAGTACTTC.

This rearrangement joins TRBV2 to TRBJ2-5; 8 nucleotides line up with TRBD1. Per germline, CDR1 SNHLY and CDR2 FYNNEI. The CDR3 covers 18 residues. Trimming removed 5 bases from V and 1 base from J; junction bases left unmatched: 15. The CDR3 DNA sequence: TGTGCCAGCAGTTTTCGACAGGGGTTAGCCGGGATCCAAGAGACCCAGTACTTC. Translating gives CASSFRQGLAGIQETQYF.

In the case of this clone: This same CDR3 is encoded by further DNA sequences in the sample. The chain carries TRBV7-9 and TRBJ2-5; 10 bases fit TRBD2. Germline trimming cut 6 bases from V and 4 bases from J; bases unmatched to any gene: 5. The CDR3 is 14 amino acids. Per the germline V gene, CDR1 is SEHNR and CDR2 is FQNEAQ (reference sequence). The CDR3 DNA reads TGTGCCAGCAGTCCAGTAGCGGGAGGAGAGACCCAGTACTTC. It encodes CASSPVAGGETQYF.

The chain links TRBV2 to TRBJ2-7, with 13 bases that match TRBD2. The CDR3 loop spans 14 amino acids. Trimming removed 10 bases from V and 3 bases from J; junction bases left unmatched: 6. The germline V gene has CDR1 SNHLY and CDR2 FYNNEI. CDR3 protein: CAITGLAGLYEQYF. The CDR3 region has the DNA TGTGCCATCACGGGACTAGCGGGACTCTACGAGCAGTACTTC.

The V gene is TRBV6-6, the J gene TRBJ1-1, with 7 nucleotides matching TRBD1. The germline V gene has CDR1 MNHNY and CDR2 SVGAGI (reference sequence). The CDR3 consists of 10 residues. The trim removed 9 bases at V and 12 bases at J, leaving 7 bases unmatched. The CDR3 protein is CASSRGVTFF. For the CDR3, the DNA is TGTGCCAGTTCCAGGGGGGTGACTTTCTTT.

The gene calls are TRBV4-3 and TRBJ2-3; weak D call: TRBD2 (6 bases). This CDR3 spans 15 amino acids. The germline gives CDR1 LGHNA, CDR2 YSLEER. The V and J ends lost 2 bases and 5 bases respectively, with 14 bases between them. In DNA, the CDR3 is TGCGCCAGCAGCCAAATCGGAGGGAATGGAGATACGCAGTATTTT. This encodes CASSQIGGNGDTQYF.

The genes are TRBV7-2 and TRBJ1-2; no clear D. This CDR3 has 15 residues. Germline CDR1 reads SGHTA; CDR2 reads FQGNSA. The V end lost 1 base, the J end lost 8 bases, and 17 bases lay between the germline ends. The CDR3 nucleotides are TGTGCCAGCAGCTTAGAACCGGGGAAATTGGGCGGCTACACCTTC. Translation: CASSLEPGKLGGYTF.

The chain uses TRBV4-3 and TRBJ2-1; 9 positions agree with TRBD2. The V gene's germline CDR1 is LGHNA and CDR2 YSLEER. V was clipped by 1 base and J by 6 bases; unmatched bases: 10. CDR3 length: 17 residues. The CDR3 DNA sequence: TGCGCCAGCAGCCAAGTGGTAGCGGGAGTGGGGAGCAATGAGCAGTTCTTC. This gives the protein CASSQVVAGVGSNEQFF.

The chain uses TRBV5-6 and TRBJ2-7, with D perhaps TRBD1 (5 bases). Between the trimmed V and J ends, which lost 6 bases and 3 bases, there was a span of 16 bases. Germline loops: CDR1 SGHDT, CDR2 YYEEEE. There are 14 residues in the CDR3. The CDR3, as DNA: TGTGCCAGCACCCTTAAGGGGCTTTTCTACGAGCAGTACTTC. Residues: CASTLKGLFYEQYF.

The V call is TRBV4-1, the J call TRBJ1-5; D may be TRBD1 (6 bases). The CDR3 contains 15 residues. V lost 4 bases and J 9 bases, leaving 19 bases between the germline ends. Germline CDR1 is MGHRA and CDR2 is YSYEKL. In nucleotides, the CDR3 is TGCGCCAGCAGCCCTCACCCAGGGGCCCAGGGGCCCCAGCATTTT. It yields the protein CASSPHPGAQGPQHF.

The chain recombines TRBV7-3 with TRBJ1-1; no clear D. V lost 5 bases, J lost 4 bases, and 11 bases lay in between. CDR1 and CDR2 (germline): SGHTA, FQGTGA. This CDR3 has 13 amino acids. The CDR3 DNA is TGTGCCAGCAGCCCAGACGGACCCACTGAAGCTTTCTTT. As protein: CASSPDGPTEAFF.

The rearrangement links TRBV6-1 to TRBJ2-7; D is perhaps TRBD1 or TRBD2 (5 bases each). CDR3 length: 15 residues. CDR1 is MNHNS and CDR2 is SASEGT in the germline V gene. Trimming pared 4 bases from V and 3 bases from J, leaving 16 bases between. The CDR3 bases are TGTGCCAGCAGTGGCTCCCGGGACGGGGACTACGAGCAGTACTTC. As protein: CASSGSRDGDYEQYF.

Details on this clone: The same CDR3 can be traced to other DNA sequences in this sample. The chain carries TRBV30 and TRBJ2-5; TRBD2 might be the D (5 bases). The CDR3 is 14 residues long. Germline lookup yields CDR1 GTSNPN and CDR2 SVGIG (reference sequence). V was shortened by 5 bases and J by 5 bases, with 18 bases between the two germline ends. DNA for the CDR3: TGTGCCTGGTCCCCACGGGGTATTGGGGAGACCCAGTACTTC. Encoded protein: CAWSPRGIGETQYF.

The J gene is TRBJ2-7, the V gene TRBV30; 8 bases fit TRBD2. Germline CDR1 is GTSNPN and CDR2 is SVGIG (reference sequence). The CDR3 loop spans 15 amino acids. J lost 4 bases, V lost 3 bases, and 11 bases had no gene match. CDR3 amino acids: CAWSGGVSWLYEQYF. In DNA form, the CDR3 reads TGTGCCTGGAGCGGGGGGGTTTCTTGGTTGTACGAGCAGTACTTC.

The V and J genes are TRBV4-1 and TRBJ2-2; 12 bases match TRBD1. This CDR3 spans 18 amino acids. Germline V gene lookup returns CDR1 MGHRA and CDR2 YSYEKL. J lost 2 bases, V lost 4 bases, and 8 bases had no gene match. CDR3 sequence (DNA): TGCGCCAGCAGCCTTCTCCGGGACAGGGGGCTAAACACCGGGGAGCTGTTTTTT. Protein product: CASSLLRDRGLNTGELFF.

CDR3 sequence: CASRGQGTNEQYF. CDR3 nucleotides: TGTGCCAGCAGGGGACAGGGGACTAACGAGCAGTACTTC. The V gene is TRBV6-1, the J gene TRBJ2-7, with 10 nucleotides matching TRBD1. CDR1 and CDR2 from the germline V gene are MNHNS and SASEGT. The CDR3 spans 13 residues. The junction had 4 bases not matched to a gene; V was cut back by 6 bases and J by 5 bases.

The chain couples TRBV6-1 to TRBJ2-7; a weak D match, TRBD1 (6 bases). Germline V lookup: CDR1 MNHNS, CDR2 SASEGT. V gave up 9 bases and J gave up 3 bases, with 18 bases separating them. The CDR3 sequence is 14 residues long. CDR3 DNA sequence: TGTGCCAGTTCCCTTACAGGGATCGGCTACGAGCAGTACTTC. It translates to CASSLTGIGYEQYF.

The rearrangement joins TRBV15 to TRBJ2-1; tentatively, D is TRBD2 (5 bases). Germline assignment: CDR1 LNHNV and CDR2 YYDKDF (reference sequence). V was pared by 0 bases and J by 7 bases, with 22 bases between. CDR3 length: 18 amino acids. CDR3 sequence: CATSRDPLLILTGNEQFF. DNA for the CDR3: TGTGCCACCAGCAGAGATCCCCTGCTAATCCTTACGGGAAATGAGCAGTTCTTC. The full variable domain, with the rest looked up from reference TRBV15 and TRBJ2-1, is DAMVIQNPRYQVTQFGKPVTLSCSQTLNHNVMYWYQQKSSQAPKLLFHYYDKDFNNEADTPDNFQSRRPNTSFCFLDIRSPGLGDTAMYLCATSRDPLLILTGNEQFFGPGTRLTVL.

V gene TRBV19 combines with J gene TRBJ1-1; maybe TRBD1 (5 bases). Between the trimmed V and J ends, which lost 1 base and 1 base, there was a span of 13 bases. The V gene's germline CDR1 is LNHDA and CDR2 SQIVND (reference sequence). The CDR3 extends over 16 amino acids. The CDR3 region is CASSIGFGQGNTEAFF. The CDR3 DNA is TGTGCCAGTAGTATAGGTTTCGGGCAGGGGAACACTGAAGCTTTCTTT.

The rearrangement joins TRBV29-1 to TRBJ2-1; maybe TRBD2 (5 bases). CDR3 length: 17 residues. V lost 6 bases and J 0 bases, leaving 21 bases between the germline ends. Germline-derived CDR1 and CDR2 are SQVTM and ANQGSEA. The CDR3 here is CSVEGLDWYSSYNEQFF. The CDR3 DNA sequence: TGCAGCGTCGAGGGCCTGGACTGGTACTCCTCCTACAATGAGCAGTTCTTC.

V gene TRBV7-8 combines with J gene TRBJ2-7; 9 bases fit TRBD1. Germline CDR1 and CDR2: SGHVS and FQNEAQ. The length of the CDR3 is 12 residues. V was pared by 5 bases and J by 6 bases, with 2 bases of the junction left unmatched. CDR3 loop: CASSPGQGEQYF. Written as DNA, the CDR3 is TGTGCCAGCAGCCCGGGACAGGGCGAGCAGTACTTC.

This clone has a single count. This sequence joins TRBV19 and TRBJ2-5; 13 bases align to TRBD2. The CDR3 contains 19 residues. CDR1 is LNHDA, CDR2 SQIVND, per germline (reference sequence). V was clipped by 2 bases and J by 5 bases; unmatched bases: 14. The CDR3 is CASSISPLLAGGPGETQYF. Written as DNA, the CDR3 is TGTGCCAGTAGTATATCCCCTCTACTAGCGGGAGGGCCTGGTGAGACCCAGTACTTC.

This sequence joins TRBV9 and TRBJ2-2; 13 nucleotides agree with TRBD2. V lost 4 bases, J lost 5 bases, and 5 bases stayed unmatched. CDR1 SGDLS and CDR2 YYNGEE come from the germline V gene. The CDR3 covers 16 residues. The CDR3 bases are TGTGCCAGCAGCCCAAGGACTAGCGGGAGTACCGGGGAGCTGTTTTTT. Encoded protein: CASSPRTSGSTGELFF. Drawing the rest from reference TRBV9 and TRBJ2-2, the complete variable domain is DSGVTQTPKHLITATGQRVTLRCSPRSGDLSVYWYQQSLDQGLQFLIQYYNGEERAKGNILERFSAQQFPDLHSELNLSSLELGDSALYFCASSPRTSGSTGELFFGEGSRLTVL.

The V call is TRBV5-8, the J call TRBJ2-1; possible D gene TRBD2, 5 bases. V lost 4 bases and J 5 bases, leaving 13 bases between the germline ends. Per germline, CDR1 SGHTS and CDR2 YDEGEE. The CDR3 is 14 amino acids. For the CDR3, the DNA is TGTGCCAGCAGCCCACGGACTGGGGACAATGAGCAGTTCTTC. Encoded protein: CASSPRTGDNEQFF.

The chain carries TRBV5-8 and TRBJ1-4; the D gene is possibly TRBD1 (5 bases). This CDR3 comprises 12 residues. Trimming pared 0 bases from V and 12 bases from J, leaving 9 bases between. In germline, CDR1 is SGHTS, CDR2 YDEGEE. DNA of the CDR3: TGTGCCAGCAGCTTGGCCTCGGGGGAACTGTTTTTT. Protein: CASSLASGELFF.

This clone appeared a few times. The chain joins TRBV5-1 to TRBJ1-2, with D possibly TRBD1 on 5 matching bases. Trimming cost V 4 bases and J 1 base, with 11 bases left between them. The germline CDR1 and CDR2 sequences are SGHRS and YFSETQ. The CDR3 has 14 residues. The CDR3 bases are TGCGCCAGCAGCCCCTTGGGGGATAACTATGGCTACACCTTC. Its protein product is CASSPLGDNYGYTF.

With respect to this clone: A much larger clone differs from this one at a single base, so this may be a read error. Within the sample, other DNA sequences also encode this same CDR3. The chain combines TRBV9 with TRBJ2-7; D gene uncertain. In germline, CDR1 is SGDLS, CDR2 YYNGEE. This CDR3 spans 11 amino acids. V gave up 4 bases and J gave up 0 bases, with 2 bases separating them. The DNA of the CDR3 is TGTGCCAGCAGCTCCTCCTACGAGCAGTACTTC. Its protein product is CASSSSYEQYF.